This TCR beta chain stems from a study of blood T cell repertoires in COVID-19. Study information: Acute-phase and convalescent COVID-19 samples originated in the United States, Italy and Spain. T cells, B-cell-depleted T cells, or PBMCs supplied cDNA or gDNA.

Original handling: For nucleated cells, counts were estimated from reference gene primer amplification. The assay was immunoSEQ multiplex PCR, and TCRdb's table has in-frame clones only and misses some. The V and J calls and clone size come from that table; D and trimming were worked out from the DNA. The sample has 150,000 to 200,000 clones; about 93% are singletons. The sequenced sample consisted of peripheral blood. This clonotype was sampled from a man in his forties or fifties with acute or convalescent COVID-19.

CDR3 region: CASSQEFLAGFQETQYF. As DNA, the CDR3 is TGTGCCAGCAGCCAAGAGTTTCTAGCGGGGTTTCAAGAGACCCAGTACTTC. The chain combines TRBV3-1 (or the pseudogene TRBV3-2) with TRBJ2-5; the match to TRBD2 covers 9 bases. CDR1 and CDR2 (germline): LGHDT, YNNKEL (reference sequence). The ends lost 0 bases at V and 2 bases at J; junction bases unmatched: 7. This CDR3 region has 17 residues.